This T cell receptor (beta chain) is drawn from a study of T cells in Graves' hyperthyroidism and ophthalmopathy. The study, taken as a whole, reports: Appearing also in blood were most of the thyroid clonotypes expanded above 0.001.

Turning to this clonotype: Its antigen remains unknown.

Patients aged 18 to 65 had newly diagnosed hyperthyroidism lasting under 2 months. Researchers barred patients who had uncontrolled infection, other autoimmune disease, pregnancy or lactation. The J segment lost 0 bases and the V segment lost 1 base, leaving 6 bases of the junction unmatched. Germline loops: CDR1 MNHNS, CDR2 SASEGT. CDR3 length: 17 residues. Amplified TCR beta CDR3 regions derived from RNA transcripts. During a first-round RT-PCR of the TCR CDR3, the HTBI primer set was used. TCRdb analysed the multiplex PCR reads with MiXCR anew, one entry per CDR3 protein. The sample holds some 600,000 distinct CDR3 sequences; approximately 14% are singletons and the top ten take approximately 5.7%.

The sequenced material came from blood. V and J are TRBV6-1 and TRBJ1-5, with 7 bases identical to TRBD1. The TCR originated in a woman in her thirties with Graves' hyperthyroidism that later progressed to Graves' ophthalmopathy. As DNA, the CDR3 is TGTGCCAGCAGTGAAGATGGGGACAGCTATAGCAATCAGCCCCAGCATTTT. This encodes CASSEDGDSYSNQPQHF.